The 13 T cell receptor beta chains listed next were all sequenced from one sample in a study of OX40 agonist ivuxolimab in advanced cancers. The data were produced by immunoSEQ multiplex PCR, yet TCRdb's version contains in-frame clones alone and is incomplete. The sample lists about 91,000 clones; 84% were seen once. The sample here was CD4+ or CD8+ T cells sorted from blood, taken in a trial of the OX40 agonist ivuxolimab. These receptors were obtained from an adult with an advanced solid tumor such as melanoma, head and neck, liver or kidney cancer.

The chain uses TRBV7-2 and TRBJ1-5; unclear D gene. CDR1 is SGHTA, CDR2 FQGNSA, per germline. The CDR3 length is 14 residues. Trimming shortened V by 0 bases and J by 5 bases, and 8 bases separated the two germline ends. The CDR3 here is CASSLALGYQPQHF. The DNA for the CDR3 is TGTGCCAGCAGCTTAGCGCTGGGGTATCAGCCCCAGCATTTT.

This chain uses TRBV28 with TRBJ1-2; D is perhaps TRBD1 (6 bases). This CDR3 has 15 residues. V was shortened by 5 bases and J by 2 bases, with 15 bases between the two germline ends. The germline V gene encodes CDR1 MDHEN and CDR2 SYDVKM. The CDR3 DNA follows: TGTGCCAGCAGTCCACCAGGGAGGGGGAACTATGGCTACACCTTC. Protein product: CASSPPGRGNYGYTF.

This chain joins TRBV4-2 and TRBJ1-6; D unclear. Trimming shortened V by 1 base and J by 6 bases, and 7 bases separated the two germline ends. This CDR3 region has 14 residues. The germline V gene has CDR1 LGHNA and CDR2 YNFKEQ. This CDR3 is CASSQGQSNSPLHF. The CDR3 DNA reads as TGTGCCAGCAGCCAAGGGCAGAGTAATTCACCCCTCCACTTT.

The count of this clone is one. V is TRBV7-3 and J is TRBJ2-5; D may be TRBD1 or TRBD2 (5 bases each). V lost 5 bases to trimming and J lost 3 bases, with 13 bases between them. Germline assignment: CDR1 SGHTA and CDR2 FQGTGA. The CDR3 is 14 residues long. The CDR3 loop reads CASSPGPLKETQYF. The CDR3 coding sequence is TGTGCCAGCAGCCCGGGACCCCTCAAAGAGACCCAGTACTTC.

The chain combines TRBV6-5 with TRBJ1-5; 9 nucleotides line up with TRBD1. CDR1 MNHEY and CDR2 SVGAGI come from the germline V gene. The CDR3 is 15 amino acids. Trimming at V came to 2 bases and at J to 3 bases, leaving 2 bases not matched to a gene. The CDR3 loop is CASSYGTGHNQPQHF. As DNA, the CDR3 is TGTGCCAGCAGTTACGGGACAGGGCACAATCAGCCCCAGCATTTT.

For the CDR3, the DNA is TGCGCCACCTCCTGGGGGACAGACTTGATTAGTGGCTACACCTTC. Residues: CATSWGTDLISGYTF. V and J are TRBV5-1 and TRBJ1-2, with 7 nucleotides matching TRBD1. J gave up 7 bases and V 9 bases, and 18 bases lay outside the gene matches. The germline gives CDR1 SGHRS, CDR2 YFSETQ. The CDR3 is 15 amino acids. The variable domain in full, completed from reference TRBV5-1 and TRBJ1-2, reads KAGVTQTPRYLIKTRGQQVTLSCSPISGHRSVSWYQQTPGQGLQFLFEYFSETQRNKGNFPGRFSGRQFSNSRSEMNVSTLELGDSALYLCATSWGTDLISGYTFGSGTRLTVV.

The chain uses TRBV7-2 and TRBJ2-6, with 12 bases lining up with TRBD2. J lost 2 bases, V lost 5 bases, and 1 base had no gene match. CDR3 size: 16 residues. The germline V gene has CDR1 SGHTA and CDR2 FQGNSA. The CDR3 here is CASSPSGGAGANVLTF. The CDR3 DNA sequence: TGTGCCAGCAGCCCTAGCGGGGGGGCTGGGGCCAACGTCCTGACTTTC.

The chain recombines TRBV4-1 with TRBJ2-1; 9 bases align to TRBD2. The J segment lost 6 bases and the V segment lost 0 bases, leaving 6 bases of the junction unmatched. This CDR3 is built from 16 residues. Germline V CDR1 and CDR2: MGHRA, YSYEKL. DNA for the CDR3: TGCGCCAGCAGCCAAGATTACCTAGCGGGGCCCAATGAGCAGTTCTTC. Protein sequence: CASSQDYLAGPNEQFF.

In this sample, this clone turned up many times. J is TRBJ1-1 and V is TRBV6-5, with 8 nucleotides matching TRBD1. Trimming removed 6 bases from V and 2 bases from J; junction bases left unmatched: 5. The CDR3 is made up of 14 amino acids. Germline V gene data show CDR1 as MNHEY and CDR2 as SVGAGI. The CDR3 region is CASRQGAANTEAFF. The CDR3 region has the DNA TGTGCCAGCAGGCAGGGGGCCGCTAACACTGAAGCTTTCTTT.

J is TRBJ2-7 and V is TRBV11-3; no reliable D call. The V and J ends lost 9 bases and 4 bases respectively, with 13 bases between them. This CDR3 is built from 12 residues. Per germline, CDR1 SGHNT and CDR2 YENEEA. CDR3 protein: CASTFMGYEQYV. The CDR3 region has the DNA TGTGCCAGTACCTTTATGGGGTACGAGCAGTACGTC.

The chain carries TRBV7-3 and TRBJ1-1, with 7 bases fitting TRBD1. Looked up from germline, CDR1 is SGHTA and CDR2 is FQGTGA. V lost 0 bases and J lost 4; bases outside the gene matches: 8. The CDR3 totals 16 residues. CDR3: CASSLTPQGSPTEAFF. The CDR3 DNA reads TGTGCCAGCAGCTTAACTCCACAGGGGAGCCCCACTGAAGCTTTCTTT. Variable domain in full (rest from reference TRBV7-3 and TRBJ1-1): GAGVSQTPSNKVTEKGKYVELRCDPISGHTALYWYRQSLGQGPEFLIYFQGTGAADDSGLPNDRFFAVRPEGSVSTLKIQRTERGDSAVYLCASSLTPQGSPTEAFFGQGTRLTVV.

The rearrangement joins TRBV7-2 to TRBJ1-5; 7 bases agree with TRBD1. Losses at the gene ends were 3 bases for V and 2 bases for J; bases not matched to a gene: 4. This CDR3 is built from 15 residues. The germline CDR1 and CDR2 sequences are SGHTA and FQGNSA. CDR3 DNA: TGTGCCAGCAGCTTCAAGGGGGCGGGCAATCAGCCCCAGCATTTT. It codes for CASSFKGAGNQPQHF.

The chain uses TRBV7-8 and TRBJ2-1; D is ambiguous. Trimming pared 1 base from V and 4 bases from J, leaving 5 bases between. This CDR3 is 13 amino acids long. Germline-derived CDR1 and CDR2 are SGHVS and FQNEAQ. The CDR3, as DNA: TGTGCCAGCAGCTTAGGGCAGTACAATGAGCAGTTCTTC. It codes for CASSLGQYNEQFF.